Presented here are 13 T cell receptor beta chains from one specimen sequenced in a study of blood T cell repertoires in COVID-19. Assay: immunoSEQ multiplex PCR; the TCRdb copy retains only in-frame clones and omits some. There are about 260,000 clones in the sample; approximately 90% occur only once, and around 1.3% lies in the top ten. The sample consisted of PBMCs or T cells enriched from blood (not recorded which). The source is a woman in her thirties or forties with acute COVID-19.

The chain links TRBV9 to TRBJ2-1, with a weak D call TRBD2 (5 bases). Germline V CDR1 and CDR2: SGDLS, YYNGEE. V was pared by 4 bases and J by 6 bases, with 11 bases between. This CDR3 region has 13 residues. CDR3 residues: CASSLSGLNEQFF. CDR3 coding DNA: TGTGCCAGCAGCCTGAGCGGACTCAATGAGCAGTTCTTC.

V usage is TRBV10-3 and J usage is TRBJ2-7, with a weak D call TRBD2 (6 bases). V shed 10 bases and J shed 3 bases, with 22 bases lying between them. The CDR3 covers 15 residues. CDR1 is ENHRY, CDR2 SYGVKD, per germline. This CDR3 reads CATGGVQGRGYEQYF. The CDR3 DNA follows: TGTGCCACAGGAGGGGTTCAGGGCCGGGGCTACGAGCAGTACTTC.

Notes on this clone: Germline is not matched at one junction end, which may reflect a read error. This chain joins TRBV7-7 and TRBJ2-1, with 8 positions matching TRBD2. Looked up from germline, CDR1 is SSHAT and CDR2 is FNYEAQ (reference sequence). This CDR3 comprises 15 residues. The CDR3: CASSSWGGGQNEQFF. The DNA of the CDR3 is TGTGCTAGCAGCTCATGGGGCGGGGGGCAAAATGAGCAGTTCTTC.

The chain recombines TRBV27 with TRBJ2-5; 9 nucleotides match TRBD2. This CDR3 has 14 amino acids. Germline V lookup: CDR1 MNHEY, CDR2 SMNVEV (reference sequence). After removal of 5 bases from V and 5 bases from J, the junction contained 6 bases not matched to a gene. This CDR3 reads CASSQRLAVETQYF. In nucleotides, the CDR3 is TGTGCCAGCAGTCAAAGACTAGCGGTGGAGACCCAGTACTTC.

Remarks on this clone: A junction boundary mismatches the germline segment, possibly from a read error. This chain joins TRBV7-7 and TRBJ2-3; TRBD1 aligns across 10 bases. Germline V gene lookup returns CDR1 SSHAT and CDR2 FNYEAQ (reference sequence). The CDR3 is 18 residues long. CDR3 protein: CASSLGVAGTGVADTQYF. The CDR3 DNA reads TGTGCTAGCAGCTTAGGGGTCGCCGGGACAGGGGTTGCAGATACGCAGTATTTT. Based on the CDR3 plus reference TRBV7-7 and TRBJ2-3, the full variable domain is GAGVSQSPRYKVTKRGQDVTLRCDPISSHATLYWYQQALGQGPEFLTYFNYEAQPDKSGLPSDRFSAERPEGSISTLTIQRTEQRDSAMYRCASSLGVAGTGVADTQYFGPGTRLTVL.

Only a few counts were recorded for this clone. The J gene is TRBJ1-6, the V gene TRBV7-2; D gene uncertain. This CDR3 is 17 amino acids long. Germline loops: CDR1 SGHTA, CDR2 FQGNSA. V gave up 5 bases and J gave up 0 bases, with 14 bases separating them. Here the CDR3 DNA reads TGTGCCAGCAGCCCTAGGCCGATGAGCTCCTATAATTCACCCCTCCACTTT. The encoded protein is CASSPRPMSSYNSPLHF.

The chain is built from TRBV12-3 or TRBV12-4 and TRBJ1-1; 12 bases line up with TRBD1. Trimming cost V 6 bases and J 11 bases; bases outside gene matches: 4. This CDR3 has 12 residues. In nucleotides, the CDR3 is TGTGCCAGCAGCTGGGGACAGGGGGCCGCTTTCTTT. Protein product: CASSWGQGAAFF.

The genes are TRBV6-5 and TRBJ1-6; TRBD1 matches at 9 bases. V was clipped by 8 bases and J by 10 bases; unmatched bases: 3. The germline V gene encodes CDR1 MNHEY and CDR2 SVGAGI. The CDR3 sequence is 12 residues long. The CDR3 DNA sequence: TGTGCCAGCCGGGACAGGGCCTCACCCCTCCACTTT. Protein sequence: CASRDRASPLHF.

The chain recombines TRBV5-1 with TRBJ2-7; the match to TRBD2 covers 9 bases. After removal of 0 bases from V and 3 bases from J, the junction contained 7 bases not matched to a gene. Germline V gives CDR1 SGHRS, CDR2 YFSETQ. This CDR3 region has 16 residues. The CDR3 region is CASSLGPAGGHYEQYF. The DNA of the CDR3 is TGCGCCAGCAGCTTGGGGCCAGCGGGAGGCCACTACGAGCAGTACTTC.

The V call is TRBV18, the J call TRBJ2-1; 8 nucleotides line up with TRBD2. The V segment lost 2 bases and the J segment 3 bases; nucleotides outside the gene matches: 3. From germline, CDR1 is KGHSH and CDR2 LQKENI. This CDR3 spans 15 amino acids. The CDR3 spells CASSPSSGSYNEQFF. The DNA of the CDR3 is TGTGCCAGCTCACCATCGAGCGGGAGCTACAATGAGCAGTTCTTC.

This clone has a single count. The chain links TRBV19 to TRBJ1-4; D is unresolved. CDR3 length: 14 amino acids. Trimming left V 7 bases short and J 1 base short, with 10 bases between. Germline-derived CDR1 and CDR2 are LNHDA and SQIVND (reference sequence). CDR3 sequence reads: CASTPRGTNEKLFF. As DNA, the CDR3 is TGTGCCAGTACCCCGCGGGGAACTAATGAAAAACTGTTTTTT.

The V gene is TRBV11-2, the J gene TRBJ2-3, with 11 nucleotides matching TRBD2. This CDR3 region has 15 residues. Germline CDR1 and CDR2: SGHAT and FQNNGV. V gave up 6 bases and J gave up 6 bases; unmatched junction bases: 8. Here the CDR3 DNA reads TGTGCCAGCAGGCTCATTAGCGGGAGGGATGATACGCAGTATTTT. Protein sequence: CASRLISGRDDTQYF.

The V call is TRBV5-5, the J call TRBJ1-5; TRBD1 matches at 7 bases. The J segment lost 6 bases and the V segment lost 2 bases, leaving 8 bases of the junction unmatched. The germline CDR1 and CDR2 sequences are SGHKS and YYEKEE (reference sequence). The CDR3 extends over 15 amino acids. Here the CDR3 reads CASSLNRGSSQPQHF. The CDR3 bases are TGTGCCAGCAGCTTAAACAGGGGATCCTCTCAGCCCCAGCATTTT.